This T cell receptor beta chain was retrieved from a study of blood T cell repertoires in COVID-19. Study-level information: Samples representing acute and convalescent COVID-19 were sourced from the United States, Italy and Spain. Sources were T cells, B-cell-depleted T cells, or PBMCs; the material itself was cDNA or gDNA.

TCRdb's table, derived via immunoSEQ multiplex PCR, lists solely in-frame clones and lacks some. The sample consists of 80,000 to 90,000 clones, over 65% of them appearing once. This clone was seen at least ten times. The CDR3 runs 13 residues. Germline loops: CDR1 LNHDA, CDR2 SQIVND (reference sequence). V shed 3 bases and J shed 5 bases, with 10 bases lying between them. Sequenced: peripheral blood. This clonotype was sampled from a woman aged 70 to 79 with acute or convalescent COVID-19. The V gene is TRBV19, the J gene TRBJ1-1; maybe TRBD1 (5 bases). CDR3 in amino acids: CASSIRESTEAFF. The CDR3 nucleotides read TGTGCCAGTAGTATCAGGGAATCAACTGAAGCTTTCTTT. Complete variable domain (other parts from reference TRBV19 and TRBJ1-1): DGGITQSPKYLFRKEGQNVTLSCEQNLNHDAMYWYRQDPGQGLRLIYYSQIVNDFQKGDIAEGYSVSREKKESFPLTVTSAQKNPTAFYLCASSIRESTEAFFGQGTRLTVV.